The source of this T cell receptor beta chain is a study of neoadjuvant anti-PD-1 for oral cavity cancer. The study's findings and limits: Only a few patients per response group were TCR-analyzed; validation needed. Expansion of preexisting intratumoral clones was suggested to aid response.

Documented time point: after neoadjuvant nivolumab, at surgical resection. Patients were newly diagnosed with stage II-IVA oral cavity squamous cell carcinoma without prior systemic or radiation treatment. As concerns this clone: Its antigen is unknown.

Deletions cut 3 bases from V and 1 base from J, with 6 bases between. The CDR3 length is 13 residues. Germline-derived CDR1 and CDR2 are SGHNT and YENEEA. Sequenced by immunoSEQ multiplex PCR; TCRdb stores in-frame clones only, minus some. There are 20,000 to 25,000 clones in the sample; around a quarter occur only once, and about 15% lies in the top ten. The sample in question was tumor tissue, obtained after nivolumab (anti-PD-1) treatment. The TCR originated in a person between 35 and 79 years old with oral cavity squamous cell carcinoma. This chain links TRBV11-3 with TRBJ2-5; no clear D. CDR3 residues: CASSLEAQETQYF. Here the CDR3 DNA reads TGTGCCAGCAGCTTGGAAGCCCAAGAGACCCAGTACTTC.